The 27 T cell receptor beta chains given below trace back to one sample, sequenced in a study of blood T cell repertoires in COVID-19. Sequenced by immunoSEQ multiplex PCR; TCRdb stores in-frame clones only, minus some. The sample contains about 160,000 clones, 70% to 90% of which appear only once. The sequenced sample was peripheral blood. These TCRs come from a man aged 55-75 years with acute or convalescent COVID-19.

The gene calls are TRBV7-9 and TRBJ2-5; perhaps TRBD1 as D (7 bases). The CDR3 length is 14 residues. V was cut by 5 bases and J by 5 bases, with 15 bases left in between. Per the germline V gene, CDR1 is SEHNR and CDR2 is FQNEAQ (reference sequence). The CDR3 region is CASSLYSGGETQYF. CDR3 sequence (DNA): TGTGCCAGCAGCCTTTATTCAGGGGGGGAGACCCAGTACTTC.

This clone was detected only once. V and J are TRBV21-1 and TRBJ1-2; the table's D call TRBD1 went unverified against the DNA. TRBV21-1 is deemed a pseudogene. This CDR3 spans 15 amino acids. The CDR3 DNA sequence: TGTGCCAGCAGCAAGTACCGGGACAGGGGTTATGGCTACACCTTC. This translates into CASSKYRDRGYGYTF.

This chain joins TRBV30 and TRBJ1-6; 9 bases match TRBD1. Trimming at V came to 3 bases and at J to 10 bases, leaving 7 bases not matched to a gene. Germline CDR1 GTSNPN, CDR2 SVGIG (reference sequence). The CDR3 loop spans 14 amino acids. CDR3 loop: CAWRGDRGFSPLHF. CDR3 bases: TGTGCCTGGAGGGGAGACAGGGGGTTCTCACCCCTCCACTTT.

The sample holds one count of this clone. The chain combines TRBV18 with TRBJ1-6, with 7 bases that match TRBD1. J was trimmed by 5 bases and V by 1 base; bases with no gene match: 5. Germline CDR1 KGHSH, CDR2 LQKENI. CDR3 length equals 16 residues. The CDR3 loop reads CASSPLRDSHNSPLHF. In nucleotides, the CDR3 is TGTGCCAGCTCACCACTCCGGGACAGCCATAATTCACCCCTCCACTTT.

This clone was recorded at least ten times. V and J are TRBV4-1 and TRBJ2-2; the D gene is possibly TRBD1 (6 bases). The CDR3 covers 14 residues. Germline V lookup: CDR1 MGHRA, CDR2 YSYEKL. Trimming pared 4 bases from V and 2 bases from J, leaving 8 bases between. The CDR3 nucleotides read TGCGCCAGCAGCCGGACAGTTAACACCGGGGAGCTGTTTTTT. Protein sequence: CASSRTVNTGELFF.

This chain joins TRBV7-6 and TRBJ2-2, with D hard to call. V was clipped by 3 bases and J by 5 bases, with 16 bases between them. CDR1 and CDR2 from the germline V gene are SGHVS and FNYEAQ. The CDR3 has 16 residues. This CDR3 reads CASSFLGVGGTGELFF. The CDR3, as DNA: TGTGCCAGCAGCTTTTTAGGAGTAGGTGGAACCGGGGAGCTGTTTTTT.

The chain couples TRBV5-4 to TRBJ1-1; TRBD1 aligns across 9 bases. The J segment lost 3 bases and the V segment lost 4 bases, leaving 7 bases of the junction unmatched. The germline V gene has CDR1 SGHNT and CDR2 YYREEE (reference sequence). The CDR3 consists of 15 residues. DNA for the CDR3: TGTGCCAGCAGCCTTAGAACAGGGGGCGACACTGAAGCTTTCTTT. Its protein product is CASSLRTGGDTEAFF.

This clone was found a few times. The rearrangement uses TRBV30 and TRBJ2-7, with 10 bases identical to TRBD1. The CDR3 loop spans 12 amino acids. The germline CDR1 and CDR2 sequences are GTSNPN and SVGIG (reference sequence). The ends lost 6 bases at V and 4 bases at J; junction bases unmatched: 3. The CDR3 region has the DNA TGTGCCTGCCGACAGGGGGCATACGAGCAGTACTTC. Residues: CACRQGAYEQYF. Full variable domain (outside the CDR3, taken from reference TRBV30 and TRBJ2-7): SQTIHQWPATLVQPVGSPLSLECTVEGTSNPNLYWYRQAAGRGLQLLFYSVGIGQISSEVPQNLSASRPQDRQFILSSKKLLLSDSGFYLCACRQGAYEQYFGPGTRLTVT.

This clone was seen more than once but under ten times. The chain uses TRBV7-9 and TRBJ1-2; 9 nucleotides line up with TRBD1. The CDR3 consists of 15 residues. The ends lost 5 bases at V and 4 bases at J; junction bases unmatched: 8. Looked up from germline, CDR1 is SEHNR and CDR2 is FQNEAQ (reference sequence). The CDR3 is CASSLGQGTLYGYTF. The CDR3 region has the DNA TGTGCCAGCAGCCTAGGACAGGGGACCCTCTATGGCTACACCTTC.

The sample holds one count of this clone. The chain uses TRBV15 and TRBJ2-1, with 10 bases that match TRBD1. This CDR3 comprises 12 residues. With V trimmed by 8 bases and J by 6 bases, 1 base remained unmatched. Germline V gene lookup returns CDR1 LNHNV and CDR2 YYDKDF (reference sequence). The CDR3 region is CATGQGGNEQFF. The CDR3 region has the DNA TGTGCCACCGGACAGGGGGGCAATGAGCAGTTCTTC.

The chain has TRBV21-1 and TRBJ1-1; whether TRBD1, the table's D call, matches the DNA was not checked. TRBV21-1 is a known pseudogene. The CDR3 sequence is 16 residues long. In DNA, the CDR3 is TGTGCCAGCAGCAAGGGGCGCGGCCTGGGAAACACTGAAGCTTTCTTT. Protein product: CASSKGRGLGNTEAFF.

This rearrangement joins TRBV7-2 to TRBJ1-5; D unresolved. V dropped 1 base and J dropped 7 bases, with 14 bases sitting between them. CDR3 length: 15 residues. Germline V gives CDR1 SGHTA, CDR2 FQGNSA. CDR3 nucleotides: TGTGCCAGCAGCTTAGAAGTGTTTCCGGTCCAGCCCCAGCATTTT. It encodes CASSLEVFPVQPQHF.

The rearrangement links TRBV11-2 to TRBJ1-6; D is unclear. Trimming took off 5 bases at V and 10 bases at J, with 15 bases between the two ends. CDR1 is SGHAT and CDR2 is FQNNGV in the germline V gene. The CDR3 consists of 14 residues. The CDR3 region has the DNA TGTGCCAGCAGCGTTAACGGGTTTGGATCACCCCTCCACTTT. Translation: CASSVNGFGSPLHF.

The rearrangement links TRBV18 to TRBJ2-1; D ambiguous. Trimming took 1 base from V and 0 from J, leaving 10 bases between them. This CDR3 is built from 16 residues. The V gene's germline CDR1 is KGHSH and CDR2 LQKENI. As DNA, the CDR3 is TGTGCCAGCTCACCACTCCCAACGAGCTCCTACAATGAGCAGTTCTTC. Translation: CASSPLPTSSYNEQFF.

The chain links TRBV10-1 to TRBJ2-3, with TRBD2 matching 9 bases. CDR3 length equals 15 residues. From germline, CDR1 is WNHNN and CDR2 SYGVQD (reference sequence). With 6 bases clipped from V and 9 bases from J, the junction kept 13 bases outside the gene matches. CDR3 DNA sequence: TGCGCCAGCAGCAGACTAGCGGAAGCCCGAGAGACGCAGTATTTT. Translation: CASSRLAEARETQYF.

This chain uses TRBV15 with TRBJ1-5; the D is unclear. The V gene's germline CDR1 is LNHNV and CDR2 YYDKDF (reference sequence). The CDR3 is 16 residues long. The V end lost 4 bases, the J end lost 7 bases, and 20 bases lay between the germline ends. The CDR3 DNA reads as TGTGCCACCAGCACCTCAGGAACCCTGGCATCCCAGCCCCAGCATTTT. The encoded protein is CATSTSGTLASQPQHF.

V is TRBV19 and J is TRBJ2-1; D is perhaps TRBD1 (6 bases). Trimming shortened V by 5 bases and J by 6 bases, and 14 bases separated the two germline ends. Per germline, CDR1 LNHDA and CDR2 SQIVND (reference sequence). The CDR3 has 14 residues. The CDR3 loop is CASSPRQVGNEQFF. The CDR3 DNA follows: TGTGCCAGTAGTCCTAGACAGGTGGGCAATGAGCAGTTCTTC.

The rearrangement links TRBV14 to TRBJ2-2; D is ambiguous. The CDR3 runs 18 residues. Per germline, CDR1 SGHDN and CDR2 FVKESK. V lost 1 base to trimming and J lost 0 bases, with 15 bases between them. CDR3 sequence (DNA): TGTGCCAGCAGCCAAGTAGAACTTCGAGCCGCGAACACCGGGGAGCTGTTTTTT. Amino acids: CASSQVELRAANTGELFF.

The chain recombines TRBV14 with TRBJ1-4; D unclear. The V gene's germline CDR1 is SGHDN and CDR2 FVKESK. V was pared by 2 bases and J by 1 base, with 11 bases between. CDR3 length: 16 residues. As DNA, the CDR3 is TGTGCCAGCAGCCAAAACTCGGGGAGAACTAATGAAAAACTGTTTTTT. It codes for CASSQNSGRTNEKLFF.

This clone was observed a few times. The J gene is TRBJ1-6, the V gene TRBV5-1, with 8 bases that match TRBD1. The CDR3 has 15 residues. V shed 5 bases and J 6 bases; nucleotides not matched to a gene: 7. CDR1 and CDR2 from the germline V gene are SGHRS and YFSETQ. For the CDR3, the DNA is TGCGCCAGCAGACTACAGGGGGTTGGTAATTCACCCCTCCACTTT. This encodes CASRLQGVGNSPLHF. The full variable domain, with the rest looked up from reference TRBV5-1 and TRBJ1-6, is KAGVTQTPRYLIKTRGQQVTLSCSPISGHRSVSWYQQTPGQGLQFLFEYFSETQRNKGNFPGRFSGRQFSNSRSEMNVSTLELGDSALYLCASRLQGVGNSPLHFGNGTRLTVT.

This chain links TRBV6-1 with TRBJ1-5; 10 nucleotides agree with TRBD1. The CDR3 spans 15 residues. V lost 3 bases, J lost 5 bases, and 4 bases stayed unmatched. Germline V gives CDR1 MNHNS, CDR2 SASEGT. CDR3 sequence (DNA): TGTGCCAGCAGTGATTTTGGGACAGGGGATCAGCCCCAGCATTTT. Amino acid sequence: CASSDFGTGDQPQHF.

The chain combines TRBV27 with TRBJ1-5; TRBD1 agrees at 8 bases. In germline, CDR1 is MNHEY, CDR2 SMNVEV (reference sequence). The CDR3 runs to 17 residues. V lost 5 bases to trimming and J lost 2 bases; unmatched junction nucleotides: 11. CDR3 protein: CASSPRTGIGGNQPQHF. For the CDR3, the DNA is TGTGCCAGCAGTCCGAGGACAGGGATCGGGGGCAATCAGCCCCAGCATTTT.

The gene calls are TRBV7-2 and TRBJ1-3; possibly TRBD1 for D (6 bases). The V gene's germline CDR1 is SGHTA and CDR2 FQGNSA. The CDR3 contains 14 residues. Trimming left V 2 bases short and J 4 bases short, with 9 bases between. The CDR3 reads CASSLRGMGNTIYF. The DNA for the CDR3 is TGTGCCAGCAGCTTAAGGGGGATGGGAAACACCATATATTTT.

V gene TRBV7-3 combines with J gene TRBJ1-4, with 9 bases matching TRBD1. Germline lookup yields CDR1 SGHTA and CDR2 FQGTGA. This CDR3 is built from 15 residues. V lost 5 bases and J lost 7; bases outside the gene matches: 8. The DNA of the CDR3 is TGTGCCAGCAGCACAGGGGGCAAGAGGGGTGAAAAACTGTTTTTT. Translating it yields CASSTGGKRGEKLFF.

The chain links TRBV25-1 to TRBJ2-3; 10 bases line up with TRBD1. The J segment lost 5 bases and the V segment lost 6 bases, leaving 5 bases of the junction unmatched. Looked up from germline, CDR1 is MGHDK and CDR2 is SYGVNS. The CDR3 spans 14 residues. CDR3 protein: CASRRTGGRDTQYF. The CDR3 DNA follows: TGTGCCAGCAGGCGGACAGGGGGGAGAGATACGCAGTATTTT.

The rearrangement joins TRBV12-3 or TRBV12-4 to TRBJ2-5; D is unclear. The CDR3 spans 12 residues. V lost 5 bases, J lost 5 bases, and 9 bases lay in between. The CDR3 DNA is TGTGCCAGCAGTGCTCTTCGGGAGACCCAGTACTTC. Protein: CASSALRETQYF.

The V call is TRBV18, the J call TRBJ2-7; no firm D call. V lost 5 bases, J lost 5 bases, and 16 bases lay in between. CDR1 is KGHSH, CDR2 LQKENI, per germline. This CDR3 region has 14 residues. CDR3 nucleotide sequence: TGTGCCAGCTCAGCGGCCCAATCCGTTAACGAGCAGTACTTC. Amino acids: CASSAAQSVNEQYF.